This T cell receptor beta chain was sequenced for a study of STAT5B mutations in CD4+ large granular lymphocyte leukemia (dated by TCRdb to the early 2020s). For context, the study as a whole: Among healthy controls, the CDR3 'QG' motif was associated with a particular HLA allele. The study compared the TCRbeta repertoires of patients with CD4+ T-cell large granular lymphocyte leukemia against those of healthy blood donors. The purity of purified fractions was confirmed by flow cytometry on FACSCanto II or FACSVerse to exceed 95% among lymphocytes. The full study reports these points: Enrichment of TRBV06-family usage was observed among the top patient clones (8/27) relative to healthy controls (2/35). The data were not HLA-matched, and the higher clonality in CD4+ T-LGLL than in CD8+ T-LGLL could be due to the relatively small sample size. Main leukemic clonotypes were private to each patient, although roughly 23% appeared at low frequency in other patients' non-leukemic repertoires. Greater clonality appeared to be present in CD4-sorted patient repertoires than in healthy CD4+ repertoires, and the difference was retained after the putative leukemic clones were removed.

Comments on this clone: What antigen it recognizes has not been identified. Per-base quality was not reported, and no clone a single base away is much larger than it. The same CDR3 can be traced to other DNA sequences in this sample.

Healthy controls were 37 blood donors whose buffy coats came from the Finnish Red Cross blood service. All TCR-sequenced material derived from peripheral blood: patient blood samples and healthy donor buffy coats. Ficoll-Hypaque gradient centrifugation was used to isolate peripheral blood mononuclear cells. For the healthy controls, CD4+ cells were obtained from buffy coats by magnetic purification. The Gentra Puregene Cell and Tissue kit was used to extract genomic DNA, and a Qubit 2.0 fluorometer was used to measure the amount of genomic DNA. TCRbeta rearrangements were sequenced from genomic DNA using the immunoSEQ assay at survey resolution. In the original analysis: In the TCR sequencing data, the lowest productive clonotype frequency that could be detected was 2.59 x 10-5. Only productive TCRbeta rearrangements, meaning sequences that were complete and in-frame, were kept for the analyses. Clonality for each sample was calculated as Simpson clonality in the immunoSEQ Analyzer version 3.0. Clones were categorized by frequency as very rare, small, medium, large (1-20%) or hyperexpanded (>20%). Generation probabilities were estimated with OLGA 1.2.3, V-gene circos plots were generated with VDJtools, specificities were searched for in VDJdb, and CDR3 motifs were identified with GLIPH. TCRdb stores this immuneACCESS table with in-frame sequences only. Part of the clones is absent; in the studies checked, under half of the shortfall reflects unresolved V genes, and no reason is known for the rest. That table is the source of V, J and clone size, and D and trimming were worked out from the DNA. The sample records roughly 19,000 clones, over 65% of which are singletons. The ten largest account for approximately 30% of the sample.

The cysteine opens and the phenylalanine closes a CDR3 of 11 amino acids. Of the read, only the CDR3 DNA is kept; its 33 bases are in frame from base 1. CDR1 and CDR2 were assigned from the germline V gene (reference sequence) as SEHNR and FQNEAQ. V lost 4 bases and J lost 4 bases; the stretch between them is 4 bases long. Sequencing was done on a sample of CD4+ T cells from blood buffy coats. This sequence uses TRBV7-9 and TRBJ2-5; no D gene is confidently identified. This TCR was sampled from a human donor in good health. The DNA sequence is TGTGCCAGCAGCTCAGGAGAGACCCAGTACTTC. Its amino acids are CASSSGETQYF.